This note documents a single T cell receptor beta chain sequence. The data originate from a study of blood T cell repertoires in COVID-19. Looking at the study overall: Samples of COVID-19 (acute and convalescent) were obtained from the United States, Italy and Spain.

TCRdb's copy holds only in-frame clones and misses some; the assay was immunoSEQ multiplex PCR. The sample includes more than 300,000 clones, around nine tenths of them seen just once. Study members were between about 18 and 100 years old and lived in around 24 US regions. In germline, CDR1 is LNHDA, CDR2 SQIVND (reference sequence). V lost 6 bases and J lost 1; bases outside the gene matches: 9. The CDR3 has 16 amino acids. The sequencing sample was made of PBMCs or T cells enriched from blood (not recorded which). The chain couples TRBV19 to TRBJ1-1; 9 bases fit TRBD1. The TCR sequence derives from a woman aged 25 to 39 who had recovered from COVID-19. CDR3 sequence: CASSQGRTGANTEAFF. The CDR3 nucleotides are TGTGCCAGTAGCCAAGGGAGGACAGGGGCGAACACTGAAGCTTTCTTT.